This T cell receptor beta chain was obtained from a study of blood T cell repertoires in COVID-19. At the level of the study: Donors in the United States, Italy and Spain gave samples during acute or convalescent COVID-19. T cells, B-cell-depleted T cells, or PBMCs supplied cDNA or gDNA.

V dropped 4 bases and J dropped 3; count of bases not matched to a gene: 8. Per the germline V gene, CDR1 is SGHNT and CDR2 is YYREEE (reference sequence). The CDR3 is made up of 16 amino acids. Per the authors' pipeline: Nucleated cell number was recorded as an estimate derived from reference gene primer amplification. TCRdb's table, derived via immunoSEQ multiplex PCR, lists solely in-frame clones and lacks some. V, J and clone size derive from that table, while D and trimming were established from the DNA sequence. The repertoire includes around 38,000 clones, around 86% of them detected once, and 60% to 80% sits in the top ten. This clone showed up just once.

The clonotype comes from a man aged 65 to 79 with acute or convalescent COVID-19. The specimen sequenced was peripheral blood. The rearrangement joins TRBV5-4 to TRBJ1-4; 8 nucleotides align to TRBD1. Here the CDR3 DNA reads TGTGCCAGCAGCACTAGGACAGGGCTATCTAATGAAAAACTGTTTTTT. Translating it yields CASSTRTGLSNEKLFF.